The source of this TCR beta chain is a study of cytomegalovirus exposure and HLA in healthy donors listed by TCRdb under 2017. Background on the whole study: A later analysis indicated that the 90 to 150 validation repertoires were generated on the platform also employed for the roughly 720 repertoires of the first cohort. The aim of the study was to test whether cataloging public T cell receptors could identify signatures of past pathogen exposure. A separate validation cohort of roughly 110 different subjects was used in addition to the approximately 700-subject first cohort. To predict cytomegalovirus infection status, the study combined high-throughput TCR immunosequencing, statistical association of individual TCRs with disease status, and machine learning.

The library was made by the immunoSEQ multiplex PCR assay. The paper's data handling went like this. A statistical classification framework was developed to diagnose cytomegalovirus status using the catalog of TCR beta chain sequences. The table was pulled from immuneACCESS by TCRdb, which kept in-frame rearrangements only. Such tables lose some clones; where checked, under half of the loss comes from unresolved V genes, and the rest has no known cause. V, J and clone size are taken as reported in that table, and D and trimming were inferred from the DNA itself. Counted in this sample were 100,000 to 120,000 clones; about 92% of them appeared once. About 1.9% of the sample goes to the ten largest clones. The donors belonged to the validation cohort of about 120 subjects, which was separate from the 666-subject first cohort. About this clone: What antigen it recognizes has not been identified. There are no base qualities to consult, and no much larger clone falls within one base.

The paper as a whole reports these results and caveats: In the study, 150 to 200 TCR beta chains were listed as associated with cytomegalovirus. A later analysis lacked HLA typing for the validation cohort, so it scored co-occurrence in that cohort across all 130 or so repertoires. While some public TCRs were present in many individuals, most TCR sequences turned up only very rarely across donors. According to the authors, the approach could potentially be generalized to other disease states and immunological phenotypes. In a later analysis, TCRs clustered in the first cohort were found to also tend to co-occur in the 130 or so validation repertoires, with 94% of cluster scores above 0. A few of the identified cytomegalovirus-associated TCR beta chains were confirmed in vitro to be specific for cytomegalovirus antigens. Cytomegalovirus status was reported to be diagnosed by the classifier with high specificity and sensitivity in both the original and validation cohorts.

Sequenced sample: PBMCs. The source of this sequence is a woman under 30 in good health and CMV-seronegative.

This receptor carries the CDR3 CASSATPGLAGGAQYF. The sequenced DNA is TGTGCCAGCAGTGCTACCCCGGGACTAGCGGGGGGGGCGCAGTATTTT. The chain is assembled from TRBV6-1 and TRBJ2-3; 16 junctional bases match TRBD2. Including the terminal cysteine and phenylalanine, the CDR3 comprises 16 residues. Only CDR3 DNA remains: 48 bases, in frame from the first base. V has 4 bases trimmed and J has 10 bases trimmed; junction bases matching no gene number 8. The germline V gene specifies MNHNS as CDR1 and SASEGT as CDR2.